Below are 8 T cell receptor beta chains sequenced from a single sample in a study of T cells in Graves' hyperthyroidism and ophthalmopathy. Amplification targeted TCR beta CDR3 regions from RNA transcripts. The HTBI set primed first-round TCR CDR3 RT-PCR. Via MiXCR, TCRdb re-called the multiplex PCR reads, giving one row per CDR3 protein. The data hold about 500,000 distinct CDR3 sequences, with approximately 15% observed a single time. Sequencing was carried out using blood. The receptor source for this set is a woman aged 18-29 years with Graves' hyperthyroidism.

The rearrangement uses TRBV13 and TRBJ2-6; D gene ambiguous. Trimming took 2 bases from V and 2 from J, leaving 13 bases between them. This CDR3 has 17 residues. Germline CDR1 PRHDT, CDR2 FYEKMQ (reference sequence). The CDR3 here is CASSLSPKYPGANVLTF. The CDR3, as DNA: TGTGCCAGCAGCTTAAGTCCGAAGTACCCTGGGGCCAACGTCCTGACTTTC. Using reference TRBV13 and TRBJ2-6 for the parts outside the CDR3, the full variable domain is AAGVIQSPRHLIKEKRETATLKCYPIPRHDTVYWYQQGPGQDPQFLISFYEKMQSDKGSIPDRFSAQQFSDYHSELNMSSLELGDSALYFCASSLSPKYPGANVLTFGAGSRLTVL.

Many counts were recorded for this clonotype. The chain combines TRBV30 with TRBJ1-2, with D maybe TRBD1 (6 bases). V lost 5 bases to trimming and J lost 4 bases, with 11 bases between them. There are 12 residues in the CDR3. Germline V gene data show CDR1 as GTSNPN and CDR2 as SVGIG (reference sequence). The CDR3 sequence: CAWGTGSYGYTF. The CDR3 DNA is TGTGCCTGGGGAACAGGGAGCTATGGCTACACCTTC.

This clonotype was observed many times. DNA of the CDR3: TGCGCCAGCAGCCAAGTAAGGGCAGCCGGGATGAACACTGAAGCTTTCTTT. Amino acid sequence: CASSQVRAAGMNTEAFF. The rearrangement links TRBV4-1 to TRBJ1-1; D gene ambiguous. The germline V gene encodes CDR1 MGHRA and CDR2 YSYEKL. There are 17 residues in the CDR3. V was clipped by 1 base and J by 0 bases, with 15 bases between them.

The table lists this clonotype with many counts. This rearrangement joins TRBV2 to TRBJ2-2, with a tentative D call TRBD2 (6 bases). This CDR3 region has 16 residues. V lost 10 bases, J lost 5 bases, and 23 bases lay in between. Germline loops: CDR1 SNHLY, CDR2 FYNNEI. CDR3 residues: CATTDRDLALTGELFF. As DNA, the CDR3 is TGTGCCACCACAGACCGGGACTTGGCTTTAACCGGGGAGCTGTTTTTT.

The V gene is TRBV10-1, the J gene TRBJ2-7; D might be TRBD1 (5 bases). Trimming pared 3 bases from V and 4 bases from J, leaving 16 bases between. From germline, CDR1 is WNHNN and CDR2 SYGVQD (reference sequence). The CDR3 consists of 15 residues. The CDR3 bases are TGCGCCAGCAGTGATCCTGGGCAGGGTCCGTACGAGCAGTACTTC. Translation gives CASSDPGQGPYEQYF.

This clonotype was counted at least ten times. The V and J genes are TRBV12-3 or TRBV12-4 and TRBJ2-7, with D perhaps TRBD1 (5 bases). The CDR3 consists of 12 residues. V dropped 10 bases and J dropped 3 bases, with 13 bases sitting between them. In nucleotides, the CDR3 is TGTGCCACTGGTCAAGGGGACTACGAGCAGTACTTC. Its protein product is CATGQGDYEQYF.

The chain carries TRBV9 and TRBJ2-1; 8 nucleotides match TRBD1. The ends lost 4 bases at V and 2 bases at J; junction bases unmatched: 8. This CDR3 contains 16 residues. Germline loops: CDR1 SGDLS, CDR2 YYNGEE. This chain's CDR3 is CASSSQGARTYNEQFF. For the CDR3, the DNA is TGTGCCAGCAGCTCGCAGGGGGCTAGAACCTACAATGAGCAGTTCTTC.

This clonotype was observed a handful of times. A much larger clone lies a single base off, so this may be a read error. This likely comes from a read error, as the CDR3 has no conserved phenylalanine or tryptophan at its end. The chain uses TRBV29-1 and TRBJ1-5; 7 bases agree with TRBD1. Germline lookup yields CDR1 SQVTM and CDR2 ANQGSEA. The CDR3 contains 13 residues. Trimming took 4 bases from V and 3 from J; bases not matched to a gene: 3. CDR3 region: CSVGTGNNQPQHS. CDR3 in DNA: TGCAGCGTTGGGACAGGTAACAATCAGCCCCAGCATTCT.